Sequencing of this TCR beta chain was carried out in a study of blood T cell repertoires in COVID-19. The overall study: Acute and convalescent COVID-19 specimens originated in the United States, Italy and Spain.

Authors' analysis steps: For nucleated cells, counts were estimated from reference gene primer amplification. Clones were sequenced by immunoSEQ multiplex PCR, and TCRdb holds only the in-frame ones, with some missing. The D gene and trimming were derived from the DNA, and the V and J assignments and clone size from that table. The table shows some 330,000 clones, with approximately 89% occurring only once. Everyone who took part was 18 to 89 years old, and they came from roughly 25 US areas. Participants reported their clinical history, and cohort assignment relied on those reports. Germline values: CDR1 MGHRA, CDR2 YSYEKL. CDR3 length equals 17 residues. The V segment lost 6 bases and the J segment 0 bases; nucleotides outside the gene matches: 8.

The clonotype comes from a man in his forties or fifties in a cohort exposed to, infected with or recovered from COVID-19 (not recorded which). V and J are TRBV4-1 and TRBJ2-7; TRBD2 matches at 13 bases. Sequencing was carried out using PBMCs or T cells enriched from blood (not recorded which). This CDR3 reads CASSRLAGGPSSYEQYF. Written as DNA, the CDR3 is TGCGCCAGCAGTAGACTAGCGGGAGGTCCCAGCTCCTACGAGCAGTACTTC.